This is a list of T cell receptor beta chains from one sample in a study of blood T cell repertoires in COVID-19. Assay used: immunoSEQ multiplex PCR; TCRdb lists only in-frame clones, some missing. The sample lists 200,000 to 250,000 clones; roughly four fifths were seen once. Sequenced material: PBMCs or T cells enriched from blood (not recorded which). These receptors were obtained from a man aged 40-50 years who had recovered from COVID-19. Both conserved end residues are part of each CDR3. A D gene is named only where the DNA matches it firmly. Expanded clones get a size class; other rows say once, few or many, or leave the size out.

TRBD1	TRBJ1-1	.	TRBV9	CASSVGNWGQGTEAFF	TGTGCCAGCAGCGTAGGGAATTGGGGACAGGGAACTGAAGCTTTCTTT
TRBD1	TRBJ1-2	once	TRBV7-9	CASSRQGGYGYTF	TGTGCCAGCAGCCGACAGGGAGGCTATGGCTACACCTTC
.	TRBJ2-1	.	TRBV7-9	CASSLGGPSSYNEQFF	TGTGCCAGCAGCTTAGGAGGTCCGAGCTCCTACAATGAGCAGTTCTTC
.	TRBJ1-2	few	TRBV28	CASKTAAGGYTF	TGTGCCAGCAAAACGGCGGCGGGTGGCTACACCTTC
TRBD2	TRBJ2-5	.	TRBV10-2	CASRIPGTKETQYF	TGCGCCAGCCGAATTCCCGGGACTAAAGAGACCCAGTACTTC
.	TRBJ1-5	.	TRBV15	CATSRDRGSRQPQHF	TGTGCCACCAGCAGAGATCGGGGGTCGAGGCAGCCCCAGCATTTT
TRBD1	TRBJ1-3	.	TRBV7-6	CASSLAIPDRGAGNTIYF	TGTGCCAGCAGCTTAGCGATCCCTGACAGGGGAGCTGGAAACACCATATATTTT
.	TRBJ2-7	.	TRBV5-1	CASSSGRGSSYEQYF	TGCGCCAGCAGTAGTGGCAGGGGAAGCTCCTACGAGCAGTACTTC
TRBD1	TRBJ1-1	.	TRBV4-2	CASSPGTGGRNTEAFF	TGTGCCAGCAGCCCCGGGACAGGGGGCCGGAACACTGAAGCTTTCTTT
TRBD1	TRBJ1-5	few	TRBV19	CASRTSRDRGNQPQHF	TGTGCCAGTAGGACAAGTCGGGACAGGGGGAATCAGCCCCAGCATTTT
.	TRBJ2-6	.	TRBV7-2	CASSSFAGANVLTF	TGTGCCAGCAGCTCCTTTGCTGGGGCCAACGTCCTGACTTTC
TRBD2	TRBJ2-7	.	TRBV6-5	CASSFRDYYYEQYF	TGTGCCAGCAGTTTCCGGGACTATTACTACGAGCAGTACTTC
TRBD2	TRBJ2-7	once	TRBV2	CASKRESSYEQYF	TGTGCCAGCAAGCGGGAGAGCTCCTACGAGCAGTACTTC
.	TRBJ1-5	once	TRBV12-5	CASGSGTSNQPQHF	TGTGCTAGTGGTTCCGGGACAAGTAATCAGCCCCAGCATTTT
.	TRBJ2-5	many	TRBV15	CATSVQTGPGETQYF	TGTGCCACCAGCGTCCAGACAGGCCCTGGGGAGACCCAGTACTTC
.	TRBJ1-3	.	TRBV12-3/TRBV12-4	CASSIGTIYF	TGTGCCAGCAGTATCGGCACCATATATTTT
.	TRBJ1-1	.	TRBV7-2	CASSPTGNTEAFF	TGTGCCAGCAGCCCCACAGGGAATACTGAAGCTTTCTTT
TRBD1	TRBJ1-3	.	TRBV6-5	CASSPDRGIGNTIYF	TGTGCCAGCAGCCCGGACAGGGGGATTGGAAACACCATATATTTT
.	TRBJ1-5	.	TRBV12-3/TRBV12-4	CASSRGGPQPQHF	TGTGCCAGCAGTAGAGGGGGACCTCAGCCCCAGCATTTT
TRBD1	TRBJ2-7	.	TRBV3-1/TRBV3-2	CASSHHTGQGYEQYF	TGTGCCAGCAGCCACCACACGGGACAGGGTTACGAGCAGTACTTC
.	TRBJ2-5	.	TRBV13	CASSLEGRYQETQYF	TGTGCCAGCAGCTTGGAGGGCCGGTACCAAGAGACCCAGTACTTC
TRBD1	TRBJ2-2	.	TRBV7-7	CASSYTTGETGELFF	TGTGCCAGCAGTTATACGACAGGGGAAACCGGGGAGCTGTTTTTT
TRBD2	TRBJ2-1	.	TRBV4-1	CASSHLDMGLAGGREQFF	TGCGCCAGCAGCCACCTGGACATGGGACTAGCGGGAGGACGTGAGCAGTTCTTC
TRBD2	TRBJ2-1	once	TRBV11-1	CASSLWRGSNEQFF	TGTGCCAGCAGCTTATGGCGGGGGAGCAATGAGCAGTTCTTC
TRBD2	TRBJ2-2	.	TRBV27	CASRPGGAGANTGELFF	TGTGCCAGCAGGCCGGGGGGGGCAGGGGCGAACACCGGGGAGCTGTTTTTT
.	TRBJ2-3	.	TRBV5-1	CASRVGGGGTDTQYF	TGCGCCAGCAGGGTGGGAGGAGGTGGCACAGATACGCAGTATTTT
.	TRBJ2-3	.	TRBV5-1	CASSSGGAPDTQYF	TGCGCCAGCAGCTCTGGGGGGGCCCCAGATACGCAGTATTTT
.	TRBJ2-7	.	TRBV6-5	CASSYRTDTSYEQYF	TGTGCCAGCAGTTACCGGACAGATACTTCCTACGAGCAGTACTTC
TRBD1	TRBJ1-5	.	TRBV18	CASSPRLQGAGQPQHF	TGTGCCAGCTCACCACGACTACAGGGGGCAGGGCAGCCCCAGCATTTT
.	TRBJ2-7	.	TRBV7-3	CASSLKSNPTDPYEQYF	TGTGCCAGCAGCTTAAAGTCTAACCCGACAGATCCCTACGAGCAGTACTTC
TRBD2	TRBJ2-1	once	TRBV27	CASRLAGDTSSYNEQFF	TGTGCCAGCAGACTAGCGGGGGATACGAGCTCCTACAATGAGCAGTTCTTC
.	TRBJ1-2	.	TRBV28	CASSLSISGYGYTF	TGTGCCAGCAGTTTATCGATCTCAGGTTATGGCTACACCTTC
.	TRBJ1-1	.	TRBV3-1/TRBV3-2	CASSRFDRLNTEAFF	TGTGCCAGCAGCCGATTCGACAGGCTTAACACTGAAGCTTTCTTT
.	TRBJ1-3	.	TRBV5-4	CASSSGARGPNSGNTIYF	TGTGCCAGCAGCTCGGGGGCGCGGGGGCCCAACTCTGGAAACACCATATATTTT
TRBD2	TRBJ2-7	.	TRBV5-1	CASSFPGGYEQYF	TGCGCCAGCAGCTTTCCGGGGGGATACGAGCAGTACTTC
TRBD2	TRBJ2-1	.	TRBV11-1	CASSLAHTGTSGAGEQFF	TGTGCCAGCAGCTTAGCCCATACCGGGACTAGCGGGGCGGGTGAGCAGTTCTTC
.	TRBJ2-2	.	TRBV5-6	CASSLVSGGRTGELFF	TGTGCCAGCAGCTTGGTCAGTGGGGGCAGGACCGGGGAGCTGTTTTTT
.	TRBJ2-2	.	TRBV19	CASSFRTNTGELFF	TGTGCCAGTAGCTTCAGGACTAACACCGGGGAGCTGTTTTTT
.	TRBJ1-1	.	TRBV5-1	CASSLVLADTEAFF	TGCGCCAGCAGCTTGGTATTGGCCGACACTGAAGCTTTCTTT
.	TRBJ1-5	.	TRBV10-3	CAISESTQDQPQHF	TGTGCCATCAGTGAGTCGACACAGGATCAGCCCCAGCATTTT
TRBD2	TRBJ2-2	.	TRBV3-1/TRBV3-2	CASSQSGASGELFF	TGTGCCAGCAGCCAAAGCGGGGCGTCCGGGGAGCTGTTTTTT
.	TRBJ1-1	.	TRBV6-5	CASTSFLNTEAFF	TGTGCCAGCACGTCCTTCTTGAACACTGAAGCTTTCTTT
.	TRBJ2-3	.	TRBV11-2	CASSLPRLTDTQYF	TGTGCCAGCAGCTTACCCCGACTGACAGATACGCAGTATTTT
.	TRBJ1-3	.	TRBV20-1	CSASEGGNTIYF	TGCAGTGCTAGTGAGGGCGGAAACACCATATATTTT
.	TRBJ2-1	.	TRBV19	CASSIDSSGPYNEQFF	TGTGCCAGTAGTATAGATTCCAGCGGGCCTTACAATGAGCAGTTCTTC
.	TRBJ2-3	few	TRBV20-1	CSARARDTQYF	TGCAGTGCTAGAGCACGGGATACGCAGTATTTT
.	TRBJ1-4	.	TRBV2	CASSEIGQNEKLFF	TGTGCCAGCAGTGAAATTGGGCAAAATGAAAAACTGTTTTTT
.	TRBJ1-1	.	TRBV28	CASSPREIRNTEAFF	TGTGCCAGCAGCCCGAGGGAGATAAGGAACACTGAAGCTTTCTTT
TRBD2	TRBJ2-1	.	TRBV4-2	CASSQDPGLAGGATYNEQFF	TGTGCCAGCAGCCAAGATCCGGGACTAGCGGGAGGGGCCACATACAATGAGCAGTTCTTC
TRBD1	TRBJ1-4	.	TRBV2	CASSPRTGGAANEKLFF	TGTGCCAGCAGTCCCCGGACAGGGGGTGCAGCTAATGAAAAACTGTTTTTT
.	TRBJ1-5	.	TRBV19	CASSSGHPQHF	TGTGCCAGTAGCAGCGGTCATCCCCAGCATTTT
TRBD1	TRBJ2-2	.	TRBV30	CAWNPNRGNTGELFF	TGTGCCTGGAACCCGAACAGGGGGAACACCGGGGAGCTGTTTTTT
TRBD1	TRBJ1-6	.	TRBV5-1	CASSSEGTGNSPLHF	TGCGCCAGCAGCTCGGAAGGGACAGGGAATTCACCCCTCCACTTT
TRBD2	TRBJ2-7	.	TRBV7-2	CASSLGLAGVSWYF	TGTGCCAGCAGCTTAGGACTAGCGGGAGTTTCTTGGTACTTC
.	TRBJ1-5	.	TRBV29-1	CSVGGGGNQPQHF	TGCAGCGTTGGGGGCGGGGGCAATCAGCCCCAGCATTTT
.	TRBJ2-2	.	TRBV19	CASIVNRAYTGELFF	TGTGCCAGCATCGTTAACAGGGCTTACACCGGGGAGCTGTTTTTT
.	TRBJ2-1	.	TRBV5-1	CASSPGYSHNEQFF	TGCGCCAGCAGCCCCGGTTACAGCCACAATGAGCAGTTCTTC